The 15 T cell receptor beta chains given below trace back to one sample, sequenced in a study of shared clonotypes between healthy human individuals. Some clones are missing from TCRdb's copy, which holds only in-frame ones; the method was immunoSEQ multiplex PCR. The sample holds some 2.3 million clones, 93% seen once. Specimen: naive CD4+ T cells from PBMCs. The subset is: CD45RA+ positively selected. These receptors all come from a man aged 18 to 29 in good health. Some clones in this sample may be carry-over from other donors' samples.

The genes are TRBV5-1 and TRBJ2-3; 11 nucleotides align to TRBD2. There are 17 residues in the CDR3. V was pared by 3 bases and J by 3 bases, with 9 bases of the junction left unmatched. Per germline, CDR1 SGHRS and CDR2 YFSETQ. The CDR3 DNA reads TGCGCCAGCAGCTCCTTTAGCGGGAGGGCCTATACAGATACGCAGTATTTT. As protein: CASSSFSGRAYTDTQYF. The variable domain in full, with the rest retrieved from reference TRBV5-1 and TRBJ2-3, is KAGVTQTPRYLIKTRGQQVTLSCSPISGHRSVSWYQQTPGQGLQFLFEYFSETQRNKGNFPGRFSGRQFSNSRSEMNVSTLELGDSALYLCASSSFSGRAYTDTQYFGPGTRLTVL.

The gene calls are TRBV19 and TRBJ1-5; no clear D gene. Germline loops: CDR1 LNHDA, CDR2 SQIVND (reference sequence). V gave up 7 bases and J gave up 6 bases, with 10 bases separating them. CDR3 length equals 12 residues. CDR3 bases: TGTGCCAGTAACGGGGTATCTCAGCCCCAGCATTTT. Its translation: CASNGVSQPQHF. Drawing the rest from reference TRBV19 and TRBJ1-5, the complete variable domain is DGGITQSPKYLFRKEGQNVTLSCEQNLNHDAMYWYRQDPGQGLRLIYYSQIVNDFQKGDIAEGYSVSREKKESFPLTVTSAQKNPTAFYLCASNGVSQPQHFGDGTRLSIL.

The chain couples TRBV11-2 to TRBJ1-1, with D perhaps TRBD1 (6 bases). Deletions cut 0 bases from V and 5 bases from J, with 13 bases between. The CDR3 sequence is 15 residues long. Germline V gene data show CDR1 as SGHAT and CDR2 as FQNNGV. The CDR3 sequence: CASSLEVRGRTEAFF. CDR3 coding DNA: TGTGCCAGCAGCTTAGAAGTAAGGGGGAGGACTGAAGCTTTCTTT.

The chain is built from TRBV7-3 and TRBJ2-2; perhaps TRBD2 as D (7 bases). The V end lost 8 bases, the J end lost 3 bases, and 16 bases lay between the germline ends. Per the germline V gene, CDR1 is SGHTA and CDR2 is FQGTGA. The CDR3 spans 15 residues. The DNA for the CDR3 is TGTGCCAGCTCGCACGGGGGGCGCGACACCGGGGAGCTGTTTTTT. Its translation is CASSHGGRDTGELFF.

J is TRBJ2-1 and V is TRBV15; the D gene is possibly TRBD2 (6 bases). Germline V CDR1 and CDR2: LNHNV, YYDKDF (reference sequence). This CDR3 contains 17 residues. Trimming took 2 bases from V and 5 from J, leaving 19 bases between them. Written as DNA, the CDR3 is TGTGCCACCAGCAGACTTTGGGACCTACTAGCCAACAATGAGCAGTTCTTC. It yields the protein CATSRLWDLLANNEQFF. The variable domain in full, with the rest retrieved from reference TRBV15 and TRBJ2-1, is DAMVIQNPRYQVTQFGKPVTLSCSQTLNHNVMYWYQQKSSQAPKLLFHYYDKDFNNEADTPDNFQSRRPNTSFCFLDIRSPGLGDTAMYLCATSRLWDLLANNEQFFGPGTRLTVL.

The V gene is TRBV2, the J gene TRBJ2-4; TRBD2 agrees at 9 bases. CDR3 length: 19 residues. Trimming removed 1 base from V and 0 bases from J; junction bases left unmatched: 10. Germline V CDR1 and CDR2: SNHLY, FYNNEI. The CDR3 nucleotides are TGTGCCAGCAGTGAAGTTGTGGGTAGCGGGAGTGTAGCCAAAAACATTCAGTACTTC. It yields the protein CASSEVVGSGSVAKNIQYF.

The gene calls are TRBV5-5 and TRBJ2-7; 9 bases align to TRBD2. V gave up 2 bases and J gave up 6 bases; unmatched junction bases: 6. Germline V gene lookup returns CDR1 SGHKS and CDR2 YYEKEE (reference sequence). The CDR3 runs to 14 residues. CDR3 coding DNA: TGTGCCAGCAGCTTCGGGACTAGCAAGGGCGAGCAGTACTTC. It translates to CASSFGTSKGEQYF.

For this clone: The junction departs from the called germline gene at one end, perhaps through a read error. This chain links TRBV7-6 with TRBJ2-7; 10 positions agree with TRBD2. The V gene's germline CDR1 is SGHVS and CDR2 FNYEAQ. The CDR3 is made up of 15 amino acids. This CDR3 reads CASSVAGGNNYEQYF. Written as DNA, the CDR3 is TGTGCCAGCAGCGTAGCGGGAGGCAACAACTACGAGCAGTACTTC.

This clone appeared a few times. Distinct nucleotide sequences in the sample also encode this CDR3. The V gene is TRBV5-1, the J gene TRBJ1-1; TRBD1 matches at 7 bases. This CDR3 is built from 15 residues. Germline V gene sequence: CDR1 SGHRS, CDR2 YFSETQ. V lost 3 bases to trimming and J lost 0 bases; unmatched junction nucleotides: 5. The CDR3 sequence: CASSWGQSMNTEAFF. The CDR3 DNA follows: TGCGCCAGCAGCTGGGGACAGAGTATGAACACTGAAGCTTTCTTT.

Regarding this clone: This CDR3 is also generated by other DNA sequences in the sample. V usage is TRBV19 and J usage is TRBJ1-1, with unresolved D. V lost 1 base and J lost 1, with 7 bases in between. In germline, CDR1 is LNHDA, CDR2 SQIVND (reference sequence). This CDR3 is 14 amino acids long. The CDR3 nucleotides are TGTGCCAGTAGTATAGGGACGGGGAACACTGAAGCTTTCTTT. It encodes CASSIGTGNTEAFF.

The CDR3 nucleotides read TGTGCCAGCAGCCGAAATAGTGAGCAGTTCTTC. Its translation is CASSRNSEQFF. The chain employs TRBV6-5 and TRBJ2-1; D is undetermined. Germline CDR1 reads MNHEY; CDR2 reads SVGAGI. The CDR3 consists of 11 residues. Deletions cut 6 bases from V and 9 bases from J, with 9 bases between.

This clone was detected only a few times. The chain uses TRBV7-9 and TRBJ1-5; TRBD1 aligns across 9 bases. V trimming: 5 bases; J trimming: 5 bases; junction bases outside the gene matches: 10. Germline V gene sequence: CDR1 SEHNR, CDR2 FQNEAQ (reference sequence). This CDR3 is built from 16 residues. CDR3 DNA: TGTGCCAGCAGCAAACGGGACAGGGAATTAGATCAGCCCCAGCATTTT. Translation: CASSKRDRELDQPQHF.

V usage is TRBV5-1 and J usage is TRBJ2-1; D might be TRBD2 (6 bases). From germline, CDR1 is SGHRS and CDR2 YFSETQ. This CDR3 spans 14 amino acids. The V end lost 3 bases, the J end lost 6 bases, and 13 bases lay between the germline ends. The CDR3: CASSSGLTSNEQFF. The CDR3 region has the DNA TGCGCCAGCAGCTCCGGATTGACTAGCAATGAGCAGTTCTTC.

J is TRBJ1-2 and V is TRBV4-1, with 7 bases lining up with TRBD1. The germline CDR1 and CDR2 sequences are MGHRA and YSYEKL. Trimming cost V 0 bases and J 4 bases; bases outside gene matches: 5. The CDR3 consists of 15 residues. CDR3 protein: CASSQDPSGGYGYTF. Written as DNA, the CDR3 is TGCGCCAGCAGCCAAGATCCCTCAGGGGGCTATGGCTACACCTTC.

As regards this clone: Other DNA sequences in the sample encode the same CDR3. The chain uses TRBV5-1 and TRBJ1-5; 9 nucleotides align to TRBD1. The CDR3 consists of 14 residues. Per the germline V gene, CDR1 is SGHRS and CDR2 is YFSETQ. V was clipped by 0 bases and J by 5 bases; unmatched bases: 0. This chain's CDR3 is CASSLGQGDQPQHF. The DNA of the CDR3 is TGCGCCAGCAGCTTGGGACAGGGGGATCAGCCCCAGCATTTT.